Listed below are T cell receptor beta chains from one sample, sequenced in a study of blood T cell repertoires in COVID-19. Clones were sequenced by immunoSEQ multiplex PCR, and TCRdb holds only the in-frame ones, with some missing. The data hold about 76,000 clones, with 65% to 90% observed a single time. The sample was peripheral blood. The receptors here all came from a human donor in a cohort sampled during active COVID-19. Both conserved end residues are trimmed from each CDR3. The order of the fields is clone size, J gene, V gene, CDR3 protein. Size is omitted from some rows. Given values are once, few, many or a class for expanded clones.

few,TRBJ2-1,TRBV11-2,ASKGQKKDGNNEQF
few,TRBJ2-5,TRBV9,ASSVGVGQQETQY
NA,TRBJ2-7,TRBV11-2,ASSPTGGLVSEQY
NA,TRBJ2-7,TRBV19,ASSPLAVSYEQY
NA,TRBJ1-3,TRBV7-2,ASSLGGLNSGNTIY
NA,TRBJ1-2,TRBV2,ASSATGAGGYT
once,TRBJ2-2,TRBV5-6,ASTHSGQGANTGELF
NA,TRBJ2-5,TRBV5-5,ASSLRGVGETQY
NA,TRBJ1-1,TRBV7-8,ASSLSGGTEAF
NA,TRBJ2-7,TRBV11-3,ASSWDSESSYEQY
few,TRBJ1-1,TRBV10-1,ASSGQAGILNTEAF
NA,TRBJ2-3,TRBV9,ASSFSLAGEGDTQY